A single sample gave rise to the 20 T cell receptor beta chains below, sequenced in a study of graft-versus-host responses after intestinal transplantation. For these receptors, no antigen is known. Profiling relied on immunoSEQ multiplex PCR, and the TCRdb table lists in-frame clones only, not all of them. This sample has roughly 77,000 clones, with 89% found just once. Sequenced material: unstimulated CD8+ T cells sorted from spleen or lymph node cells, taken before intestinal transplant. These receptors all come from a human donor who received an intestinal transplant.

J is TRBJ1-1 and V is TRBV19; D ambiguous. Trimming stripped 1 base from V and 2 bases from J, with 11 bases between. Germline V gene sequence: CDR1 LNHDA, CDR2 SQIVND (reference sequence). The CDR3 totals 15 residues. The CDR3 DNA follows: TGTGCCAGTAGTATAGGGTTTATAGAAAACACTGAAGCTTTCTTT. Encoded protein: CASSIGFIENTEAFF.

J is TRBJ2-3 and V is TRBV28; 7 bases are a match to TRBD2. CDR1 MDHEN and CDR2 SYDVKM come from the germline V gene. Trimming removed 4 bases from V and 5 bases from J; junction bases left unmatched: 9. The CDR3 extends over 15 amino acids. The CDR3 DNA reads TGTGCCAGCAGTTGGCCCGGACTAGTCAGAGATACGCAGTATTTT. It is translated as CASSWPGLVRDTQYF.

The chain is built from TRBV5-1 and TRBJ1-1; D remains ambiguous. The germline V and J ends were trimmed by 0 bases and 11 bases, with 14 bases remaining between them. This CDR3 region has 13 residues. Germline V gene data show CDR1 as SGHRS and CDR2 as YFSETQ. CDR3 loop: CASSLASGTEAFF. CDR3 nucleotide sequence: TGCGCCAGCAGCTTGGCAAGTGGAACGGAGGCTTTCTTT.

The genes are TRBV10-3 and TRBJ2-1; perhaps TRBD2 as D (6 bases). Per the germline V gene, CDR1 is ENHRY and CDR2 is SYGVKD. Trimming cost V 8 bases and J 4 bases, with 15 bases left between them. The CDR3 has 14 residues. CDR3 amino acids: CAIGITGEYNEQFF. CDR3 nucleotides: TGTGCCATCGGCATCACGGGGGAATACAATGAGCAGTTCTTC.

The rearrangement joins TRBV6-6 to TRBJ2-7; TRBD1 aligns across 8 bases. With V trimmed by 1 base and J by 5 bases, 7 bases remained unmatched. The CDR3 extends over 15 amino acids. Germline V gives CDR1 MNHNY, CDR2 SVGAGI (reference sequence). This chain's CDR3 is CASSYYGQGSHEQYF. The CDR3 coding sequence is TGTGCCAGCAGTTACTACGGACAGGGATCCCACGAGCAGTACTTC.

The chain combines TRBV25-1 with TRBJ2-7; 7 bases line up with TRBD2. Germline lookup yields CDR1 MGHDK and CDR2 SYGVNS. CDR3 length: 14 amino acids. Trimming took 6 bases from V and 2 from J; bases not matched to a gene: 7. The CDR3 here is CASSPGLMTYEQYF. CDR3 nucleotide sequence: TGTGCCAGCAGCCCGGGACTAATGACCTACGAGCAGTACTTC.

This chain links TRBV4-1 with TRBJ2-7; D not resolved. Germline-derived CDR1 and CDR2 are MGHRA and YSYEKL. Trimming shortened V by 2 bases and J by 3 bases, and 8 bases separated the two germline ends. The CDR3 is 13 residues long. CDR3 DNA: TGCGCCAGCAGCCAAATTCCCCACTACGAGCAGTACTTC. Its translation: CASSQIPHYEQYF.

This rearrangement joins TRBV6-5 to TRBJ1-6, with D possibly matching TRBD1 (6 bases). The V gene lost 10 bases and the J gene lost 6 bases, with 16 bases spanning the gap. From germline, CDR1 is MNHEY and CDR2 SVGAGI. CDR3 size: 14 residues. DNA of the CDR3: TGTGCCACCGCGGGGGGGGCGGTTAATTCACCCCTCCACTTT. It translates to CATAGGAVNSPLHF.

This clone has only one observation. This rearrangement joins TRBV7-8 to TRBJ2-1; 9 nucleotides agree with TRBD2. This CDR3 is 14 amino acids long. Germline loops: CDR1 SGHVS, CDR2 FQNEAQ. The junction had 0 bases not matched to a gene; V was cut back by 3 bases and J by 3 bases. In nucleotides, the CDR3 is TGTGCCAGCAGCTTTAGCGGGGGCTACAATGAGCAGTTCTTC. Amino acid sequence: CASSFSGGYNEQFF.

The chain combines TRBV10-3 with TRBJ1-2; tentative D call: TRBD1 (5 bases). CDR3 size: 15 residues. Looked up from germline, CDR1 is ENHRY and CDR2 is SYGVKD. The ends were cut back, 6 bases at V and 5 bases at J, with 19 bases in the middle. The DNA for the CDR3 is TGTGCCATCAGCCCTATGGGGGGGGAAAGGTATGGCTACACCTTC. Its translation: CAISPMGGERYGYTF.

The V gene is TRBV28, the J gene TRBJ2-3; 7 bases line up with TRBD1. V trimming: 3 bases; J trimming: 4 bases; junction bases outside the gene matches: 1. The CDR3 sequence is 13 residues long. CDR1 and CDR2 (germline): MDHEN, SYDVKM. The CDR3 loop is CASSFQGADTQYF. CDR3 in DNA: TGTGCCAGCAGTTTCCAGGGGGCAGATACGCAGTATTTT.

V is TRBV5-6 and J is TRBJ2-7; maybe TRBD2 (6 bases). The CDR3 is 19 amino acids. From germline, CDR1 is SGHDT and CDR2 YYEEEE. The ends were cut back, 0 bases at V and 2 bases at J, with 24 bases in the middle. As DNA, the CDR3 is TGTGCCAGCAGCTTGGTGTCCAGTACCAAAAATAGCGGAGCCTACGAGCAGTACTTC. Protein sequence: CASSLVSSTKNSGAYEQYF.

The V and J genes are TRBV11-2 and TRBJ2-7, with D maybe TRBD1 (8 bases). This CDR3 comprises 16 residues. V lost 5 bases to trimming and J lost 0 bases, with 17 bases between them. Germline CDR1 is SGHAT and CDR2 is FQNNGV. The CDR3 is CASSRGGQELSYEQYF. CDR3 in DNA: TGTGCCAGCAGCAGGGGGGGACAGGAGCTCTCCTACGAGCAGTACTTC.

The CDR3 DNA reads TGTGCCAGCAGTGAGGGAGCGGGGGGGCTATCCTACGAGCAGTACTTC. Translation gives CASSEGAGGLSYEQYF. V usage is TRBV2 and J usage is TRBJ2-7, with 10 nucleotides matching TRBD2. This CDR3 is 16 amino acids long. V lost 3 bases and J lost 1; bases outside the gene matches: 6. Germline CDR1 reads SNHLY; CDR2 reads FYNNEI.

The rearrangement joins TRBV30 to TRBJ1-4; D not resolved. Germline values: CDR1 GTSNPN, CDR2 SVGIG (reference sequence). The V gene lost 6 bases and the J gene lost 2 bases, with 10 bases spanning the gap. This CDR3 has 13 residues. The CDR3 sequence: CACSESTNEKLFF. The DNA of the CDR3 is TGTGCCTGCTCGGAGTCCACTAATGAAAAACTGTTTTTT.

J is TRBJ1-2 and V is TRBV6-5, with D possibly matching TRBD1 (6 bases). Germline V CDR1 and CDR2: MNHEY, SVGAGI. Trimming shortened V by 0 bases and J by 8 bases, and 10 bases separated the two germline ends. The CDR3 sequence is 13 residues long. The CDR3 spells CASSYSTGSGYTF. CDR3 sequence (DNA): TGTGCCAGCAGTTACTCCACAGGGTCGGGCTACACCTTC.

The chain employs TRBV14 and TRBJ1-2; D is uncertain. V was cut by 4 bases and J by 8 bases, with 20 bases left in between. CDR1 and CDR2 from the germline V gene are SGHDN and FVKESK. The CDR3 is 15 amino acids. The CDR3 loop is CASSPLRRTPSGYTF. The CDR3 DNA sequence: TGTGCCAGCAGCCCCTTACGACGGACTCCCTCGGGCTACACCTTC.

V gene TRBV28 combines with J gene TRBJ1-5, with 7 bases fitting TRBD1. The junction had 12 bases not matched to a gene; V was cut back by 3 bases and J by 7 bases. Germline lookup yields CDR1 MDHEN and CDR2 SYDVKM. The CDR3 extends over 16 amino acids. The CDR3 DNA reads TGTGCCAGCAGTTTGATCCACAGGGGAGGTTACCAGCCCCAGCATTTT. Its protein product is CASSLIHRGGYQPQHF.

The CDR3 sequence: CASSDPWTSAVYEQYF. CDR3 DNA: TGTGCCAGCAGTGACCCATGGACTAGCGCCGTCTACGAGCAGTACTTC. V is TRBV6-4 and J is TRBJ2-7, with 9 nucleotides matching TRBD2. V shed 2 bases and J 3 bases; nucleotides not matched to a gene: 8. The germline V gene encodes CDR1 MRHNA and CDR2 SNTAGT. CDR3 length: 16 residues.

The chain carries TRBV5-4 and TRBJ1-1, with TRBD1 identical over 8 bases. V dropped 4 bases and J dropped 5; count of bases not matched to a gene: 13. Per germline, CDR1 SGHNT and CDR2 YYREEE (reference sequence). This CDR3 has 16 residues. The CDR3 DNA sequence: TGTGCCAGCAGCGTGGACAGGGAGGGTGGAGGAACTGAAGCTTTCTTT. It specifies CASSVDREGGGTEAFF.